The rows below give T cell receptor beta chains drawn from one sample of a study of shared clonotypes between healthy human individuals. Repertoires were generated with immunoSEQ multiplex PCR, while TCRdb's copy carries only in-frame clones and drops some. The data contain around 1,900,000 clones, just under 95% of them seen just once; the ten biggest clones take up over 1.5%. The sequencing sample was made of naive CD8+ T cells from PBMCs. These receptors were taken from a man aged 18 to 30 in good health. Some clones in this sample may be carry-over from other donors' samples. Both conserved end residues are part of each CDR3.

V: TRBV19
length: 15
CDR3: CASSILEGSSQPQHF

V: TRBV27
length: 15
CDR3: CASKITGTANQPQHF

V: TRBV23-1
length: 19
CDR3: CASSPRGQGFWEPGTQQYF

V: TRBV7-9
length: 15
CDR3: CASSLRQGRTPGLFF

V: TRBV27
length: 14
CDR3: CASSTRRGSQPQHF

V: TRBV19
length: 13
CDR3: CASTYRGNTEAFF

V: TRBV15
length: 16
CDR3: CATSRDRFGAGEKLFF

V: TRBV4-1
length: 16
CDR3: CASSHPGQGPADTQYF

V: TRBV28
length: 13
CDR3: CASSPDWNTEAFF

V: TRBV7-9
length: 14
CDR3: CASSPTGPNYGYTF

V: TRBV5-4
length: 16
CDR3: CASSLGAKGVAEKLFF

V: TRBV27
length: 14
CDR3: CASRRDLNTGELFF

V: TRBV5-8
length: 14
CDR3: CASSLGRISYGYTF

V: TRBV6-5
length: 14
CDR3: CASSGSGAYNEQFF

V: TRBV30
length: 14
CDR3: CAWSWTNSYNEQFF

V: TRBV27
length: 16
CDR3: CASSLTLTGANQPQHF

V: TRBV9
length: 15
CDR3: CASSVDGGYTDTQYF

V: TRBV28
length: 12
CDR3: CASSPGGQPQHF

V: TRBV7-9
length: 16
CDR3: CASSGGVRGQYETQYF

V: TRBV27
length: 14
CDR3: CASSFSRGADTQYF

V: TRBV7-6
length: 16
CDR3: CASSLGPGLGENEQFF

V: TRBV4-1
length: 15
CDR3: CASSQDRVSGNTIYF

V: TRBV4-3
length: 18
CDR3: CASSPGTLAGEGTGELFF

V: TRBV7-9
length: 14
CDR3: CASSLSGEYEVYTF

V: TRBV30
length: 14
CDR3: CAWSVGSHPYEQYF

V: TRBV19
length: 15
CDR3: CASSIGGGSNQPQHF

V: TRBV4-1
length: 13
CDR3: CASSQVLSNEQFF

V: TRBV7-9
length: 15
CDR3: CASSSRQTSTDTQYF

V: TRBV11-3
length: 14
CDR3: CASSPWRTKNIQYF

V: TRBV21-1
length: 13
CDR3: CARVLWGDQPQHF

V: TRBV27
length: 17
CDR3: CASSPYDLILKDNEQFF

V: TRBV6-1
length: 12
CDR3: CASSESPYGYTF

V: TRBV15
length: 19
CDR3: CATSRALQGGWPSGNTIYF

V: TRBV21-1
length: 12
CDR3: CASRRESYEQYF

V: TRBV9
length: 16
CDR3: CASSPSAGGLPYGYTF

V: TRBV27
length: 14
CDR3: CASSWGAGNQPQHF

V: TRBV6-1
length: 13
CDR3: CASSQGRGKEQYF

V: TRBV28
length: 15
CDR3: CASSLPTEGATEAFF

V: TRBV5-8
length: 15
CDR3: CASSSAWGRSTEAFF

V: TRBV27
length: 15
CDR3: CASSLRPISNQPQHF

V: TRBV6-1
length: 13
CDR3: CASSEIIVEEQYF

V: TRBV7-9
length: 16
CDR3: CASRSSLTGDLYEQYF

V: TRBV11-2
length: 18
CDR3: CASSDDSGSEVLEDTQYF

V: TRBV21-1
length: 12
CDR3: CASSKLGGELFF

V: TRBV7-8
length: 18
CDR3: CASSLSIRAGGLNTEAFF

V: TRBV15
length: 16
CDR3: CATSRVREGLYNEQFF

V: TRBV9
length: 14
CDR3: CASSVSGRRDEQFF

V: TRBV2
length: 17
CDR3: CASSEKGLAGLSYEQYF

V: TRBV19
length: 15
CDR3: CASRRGLGSNQPQHF

V: TRBV27
length: 15
CDR3: CASSPGTGVNQPQHF

V: TRBV28
length: 11
CDR3: CASSFSFGYTF

V: TRBV25-1
length: 14
CDR3: CASSEYGLNQPQHF

V: TRBV4-2
length: 14
CDR3: CASSPDAGPSEQYF

V: TRBV2
length: 15
CDR3: CASRGEADREETQYF

V: TRBV7-8
length: 15
CDR3: CASSLALRSAYEQYF

V: TRBV6-1
length: 14
CDR3: CASSAGVPYNEQFF

V: TRBV10-1
length: 12
CDR3: CASSDRPNEQFF

V: TRBV7-9
length: 15
CDR3: CASSLDAGAINEQFF

V: TRBV4-3
length: 17
CDR3: CASSQDLGDREYNEQFF